The clone carrying this T cell receptor (beta chain) was detected many times. The study defined stable Graves' hyperthyroidism as no ophthalmopathy progression within 18 months. A roughly 10 ml volume of fresh peripheral blood provided the PBMCs. This sample stems from a study of T cells in Graves' hyperthyroidism and ophthalmopathy. The wider study: Peripheral blood was drawn at first diagnosis, prior to all treatment.

CDR3 length: 15 residues. Germline values: CDR1 MDHEN, CDR2 SYDVKM. V was cut by 5 bases and J by 4 bases, with 18 bases left in between. TCR beta CDR3 regions were amplified from RNA transcripts. First-round RT-PCR of the TCR CDR3 relied on the HTBI primer set. TCRdb itself ran the multiplex PCR reads through MiXCR, one entry per CDR3 protein. The sample shows about 290,000 distinct CDR3 sequences, 15% to 20% of them seen only once. This TCR was recovered from a man between 25 and 39 years old with Graves' hyperthyroidism. The V call is TRBV28, the J call TRBJ2-7, with a weak D call TRBD1 (5 bases). The source material was blood. The CDR3 DNA is TGTGCCAGCAGTCACCCCGGACAAAACGGATACGAGCAGTACTTC. Residues: CASSHPGQNGYEQYF.